The next 25 T cell receptor beta chains were all read from a single sample in a study of CD8 T cells in Susac syndrome. An input of about 0.5 to 1 ug of RNA was subjected to reverse transcription using random hexamers. TCRdb processed the immunoSEQ multiplex PCR reads anew with MiXCR; each CDR3 protein has one entry. The sample contains approximately 180,000 distinct CDR3 sequences, just under 95% of which appear only once. The sample comprised CD4+ T cells from PBMCs. Every receptor here comes from a human donor with Susac syndrome.

The rearrangement uses TRBV7-6 and TRBJ2-7; 10 positions agree with TRBD1. With V trimmed by 5 bases and J by 3 bases, 10 bases remained unmatched. The CDR3 sequence is 16 residues long. Germline assignment: CDR1 SGHVS and CDR2 FNYEAQ. CDR3 sequence: CASSPRQGATLYEQYF. For the CDR3, the DNA is TGTGCCAGCAGCCCGCGACAGGGGGCTACCCTCTACGAGCAGTACTTC.

J is TRBJ2-7 and V is TRBV6-5, with 8 bases identical to TRBD1. Germline loops: CDR1 MNHEY, CDR2 SVGAGI. This CDR3 spans 15 amino acids. The J segment lost 0 bases and the V segment lost 5 bases, leaving 6 bases of the junction unmatched. CDR3: CASSKDRVSSYEQYF. CDR3 in DNA: TGTGCCAGCAGTAAGGACAGGGTTAGCTCCTACGAGCAGTACTTC.

The chain links TRBV6-1 to TRBJ1-1; D not resolved. Germline CDR1 MNHNS, CDR2 SASEGT. V was clipped by 3 bases and J by 11 bases, with 7 bases between them. There are 10 residues in the CDR3. Here the CDR3 reads CASSDVRAFF. DNA of the CDR3: TGTGCCAGCAGTGATGTAAGGGCTTTCTTT.

The rearrangement joins TRBV7-2 to TRBJ1-1, with D hard to call. Germline V CDR1 and CDR2: SGHTA, FQGNSA. V lost 1 base and J lost 3, with 9 bases in between. The CDR3 is 14 residues long. Written as DNA, the CDR3 is TGTGCCAGCAGCTTAGTCGTGAGGGACACTGAAGCTTTCTTT. This sequence encodes CASSLVVRDTEAFF.

The chain has TRBV5-1 and TRBJ2-3; 7 positions match TRBD1. Germline loops: CDR1 SGHRS, CDR2 YFSETQ. This CDR3 comprises 16 residues. After removal of 0 bases from V and 1 base from J, the junction contained 5 bases not matched to a gene. CDR3: CASSLGGGAGTDTQYF. Here the CDR3 DNA reads TGCGCCAGCAGCTTGGGAGGGGGCGCCGGCACAGATACGCAGTATTTT.

This chain's CDR3 is CSAKNPGVQTGELFF. CDR3 DNA sequence: TGCAGTGCCAAAAACCCAGGGGTACAAACCGGGGAGCTGTTTTTT. The chain uses TRBV20-1 and TRBJ2-2; maybe TRBD1 (6 bases). This CDR3 region has 15 residues. Trimming pared 6 bases from V and 5 bases from J, leaving 19 bases between. Germline CDR1 DFQATT, CDR2 SNEGSKA (reference sequence).

The V gene is TRBV12-5, the J gene TRBJ2-1; 9 nucleotides line up with TRBD2. Germline loops: CDR1 LGHNT, CDR2 FRNRAP. The length of the CDR3 is 18 residues. Unmatched junction bases numbered 12, after V lost 1 base and J lost 5 bases. CDR3 in amino acids: CASGLATTGLAGNNEQFF. The CDR3 nucleotides read TGTGCTAGTGGTTTGGCAACGACTGGGCTAGCGGGGAACAATGAGCAGTTCTTC.

V is TRBV29-1 and J is TRBJ2-1, with TRBD1 as a possible D gene (6 bases). Germline values: CDR1 SQVTM, CDR2 ANQGSEA. Trimming pared 4 bases from V and 9 bases from J, leaving 16 bases between. The CDR3 has 13 amino acids. The CDR3 is CSVVLVQGGEQFF. The CDR3 bases are TGCAGCGTTGTCCTAGTACAAGGGGGTGAGCAGTTCTTC.

The rearrangement joins TRBV20-1 to TRBJ2-7; 7 positions agree with TRBD1. The length of the CDR3 is 14 residues. CDR1 and CDR2 from the germline V gene are DFQATT and SNEGSKA (reference sequence). The junction had 14 bases not matched to a gene; V was cut back by 5 bases and J by 7 bases. Here the CDR3 reads CSADRDTQPGEQYF. CDR3 DNA sequence: TGCAGTGCTGACAGGGACACCCAGCCTGGGGAGCAGTACTTC.

The rearrangement links TRBV5-4 to TRBJ2-1, with 8 bases lining up with TRBD1. V was clipped by 4 bases and J by 7 bases; unmatched bases: 10. Germline assignment: CDR1 SGHNT and CDR2 YYREEE (reference sequence). The CDR3 runs 15 residues. CDR3 sequence: CASSLDRVAWNEQFF. Written as DNA, the CDR3 is TGTGCCAGCAGCCTGGACAGGGTTGCTTGGAATGAGCAGTTCTTC.

This sequence joins TRBV2 and TRBJ2-7; D unresolved. The CDR3 covers 11 residues. Germline V lookup: CDR1 SNHLY, CDR2 FYNNEI. V dropped 2 bases and J dropped 3 bases, with 2 bases sitting between them. This CDR3 is CASSEIYEQYF. CDR3 DNA: TGTGCCAGCAGTGAAATCTACGAGCAGTACTTC.

The V call is TRBV7-2, the J call TRBJ2-1; D not certain. Per germline, CDR1 SGHTA and CDR2 FQGNSA. This CDR3 comprises 13 residues. The V and J ends lost 4 bases and 11 bases respectively, with 15 bases between them. The CDR3 bases are TGTGCCAGCAGCTCTAGGGTAGGCACTCAGCAGTTCTTC. It codes for CASSSRVGTQQFF.

V and J are TRBV6-2 or TRBV6-3 and TRBJ1-4; D may be TRBD1 (5 bases). The germline V gene has CDR1 MNHEY and CDR2 SVGEGT. The CDR3 runs 11 residues. Trimming removed 7 bases from V and 11 bases from J, with 11 bases in between. The CDR3 spells CASTSGVKLFF. For the CDR3, the DNA is TGTGCCAGCACCTCGGGGGTGAAACTGTTTTTT.

The chain links TRBV7-9 to TRBJ2-1; TRBD2 matches at 11 bases. Unmatched junction bases numbered 6, after V lost 5 bases and J lost 6 bases. The V gene's germline CDR1 is SEHNR and CDR2 FQNEAQ (reference sequence). This CDR3 region has 15 residues. CDR3 DNA sequence: TGTGCCAGCAGCCCGACCCTAGCGGGGGGCAATGAGCAGTTCTTC. It is translated as CASSPTLAGGNEQFF.

The rearrangement joins TRBV9 to TRBJ1-1; D unclear. Trimming left V 0 bases short and J 3 bases short, with 6 bases between. Per the germline V gene, CDR1 is SGDLS and CDR2 is YYNGEE. The CDR3 contains 13 residues. CDR3 nucleotides: TGTGCCAGCAGCGTAGCTCGGGACACTGAAGCTTTCTTT. This codes for CASSVARDTEAFF. Combining the CDR3 with reference TRBV9 and TRBJ1-1 gives the whole variable domain DSGVTQTPKHLITATGQRVTLRCSPRSGDLSVYWYQQSLDQGLQFLIQYYNGEERAKGNILERFSAQQFPDLHSELNLSSLELGDSALYFCASSVARDTEAFFGQGTRLTVV.

J is TRBJ2-2 and V is TRBV14; D may be TRBD2 (5 bases). The CDR3 is 17 amino acids. Germline CDR1 is SGHDN and CDR2 is FVKESK. V shed 5 bases and J shed 1 base, with 17 bases lying between them. The CDR3 DNA sequence: TGTGCCAGCAGCAGACTGGACGGACTGATGAACACCGGGGAGCTGTTTTTT. Its translation: CASSRLDGLMNTGELFF.

The rearrangement uses TRBV4-1 and TRBJ2-7; D possibly corresponds to TRBD2 (6 bases). This CDR3 has 14 residues. V was shortened by 5 bases and J by 2 bases, with 13 bases between the two germline ends. Per germline, CDR1 MGHRA and CDR2 YSYEKL. The CDR3 spells CASSETGLTYEQYF. The CDR3 bases are TGCGCCAGCAGCGAAACGGGACTCACCTACGAGCAGTACTTC.

The chain couples TRBV28 to TRBJ1-1, with unresolved D. Trimming removed 7 bases at V and 3 bases at J, with 12 bases between. The CDR3 length is 13 residues. Germline CDR1 reads MDHEN; CDR2 reads SYDVKM. The CDR3 DNA reads as TGTGCCAGCACAAAGCCCTGGGACACTGAAGCTTTCTTT. Its translation: CASTKPWDTEAFF.

This chain uses TRBV5-6 with TRBJ2-5, with 10 bases that match TRBD2. This CDR3 spans 15 amino acids. The germline gives CDR1 SGHDT, CDR2 YYEEEE. V gave up 4 bases and J gave up 4 bases; unmatched junction bases: 7. The CDR3, as DNA: TGTGCCAGCAGCCGGCAGCTAGCGGGGGCAGAGACCCAGTACTTC. Its protein product is CASSRQLAGAETQYF.

This chain uses TRBV29-1 with TRBJ2-1; possible D gene TRBD2, 5 bases. In germline, CDR1 is SQVTM, CDR2 ANQGSEA. There are 11 residues in the CDR3. Trimming removed 7 bases at V and 7 bases at J, with 11 bases between. The CDR3, as DNA: TGCAGCGGTTCCAGCGGTAATGAGCAGTTCTTC. It codes for CSGSSGNEQFF.

V usage is TRBV5-1 and J usage is TRBJ2-5, with D tentatively TRBD1 or TRBD2 (5 bases each). This CDR3 is built from 15 residues. The V end was cut by 0 bases, the J end by 2 bases, with 11 bases between. Germline V gene data show CDR1 as SGHRS and CDR2 as YFSETQ. In DNA form, the CDR3 reads TGCGCCAGCAGCTTGGTCCCGGGGCTACAAGAGACCCAGTACTTC. Protein: CASSLVPGLQETQYF.

The V call is TRBV2, the J call TRBJ2-2, with TRBD1 identical over 7 bases. J gave up 1 base and V 6 bases, and 5 bases lay outside the gene matches. This CDR3 region has 15 residues. Germline CDR1 is SNHLY and CDR2 is FYNNEI. CDR3 DNA sequence: TGTGCCAGCAGCGCTAGGACAGGGAACACCGGGGAGCTGTTTTTT. Encoded protein: CASSARTGNTGELFF.

The rearrangement uses TRBV29-1 and TRBJ2-1, with D perhaps assigned TRBD1 or TRBD2 (5 bases each). Deletions cut 4 bases from V and 7 bases from J, with 14 bases between. CDR1 and CDR2 from the germline V gene are SQVTM and ANQGSEA. The CDR3 covers 13 residues. CDR3 nucleotides: TGCAGCGTTGCGAGGGGCGCAGGGAATGAGCAGTTCTTC. This codes for CSVARGAGNEQFF.

The chain recombines TRBV18 with TRBJ1-1; TRBD1 aligns across 7 bases. The germline CDR1 and CDR2 sequences are KGHSH and LQKENI. Trimming took 1 base from V and 5 from J; bases not matched to a gene: 4. The CDR3 extends over 14 amino acids. CDR3 sequence: CASSPREQGTEAFF. CDR3 bases: TGTGCCAGCTCACCACGGGAACAGGGGACTGAAGCTTTCTTT.

The V and J genes are TRBV18 and TRBJ2-1; no reliable D call. This CDR3 has 14 amino acids. Trimming took off 3 bases at V and 7 bases at J, with 13 bases between the two ends. Germline loops: CDR1 KGHSH, CDR2 LQKENI. DNA of the CDR3: TGTGCCAGCTCACCGAACCAGCTCAAGAATGAGCAGTTCTTC. It yields the protein CASSPNQLKNEQFF.